The clone carrying this T cell receptor (beta chain) has only one observation. Its target is unknown. The same CDR3 arises from other DNA sequences in this sample as well. These data come from a study of shared clonotypes between healthy human individuals. The overall study: Every donor yielded three CD4 naive, three CD4 memory, two CD8 naive and one CD8 memory plate. Findings of the study overall: It was only blood that was sampled, and tissue repertoires likely differ.

The germline V gene encodes CDR1 ENHRY and CDR2 SYGVKD. V lost 3 bases and J lost 3; bases outside the gene matches: 3. The CDR3 spans 15 residues. Naive CD8 cells, CD45RO-negative and positively selected for CCR7, excluded terminally differentiated effector memory CD45RA+ cells. Per the study methods: ImmunoSEQ output held junction-only sequences without quality scores, so filtering differed. Assay: immunoSEQ multiplex PCR; the TCRdb copy retains only in-frame clones and omits some. V and J calls and clone size follow that table, whereas D and trimming were derived from the DNA. Among some 2.1 million clones listed, over 85% were seen once.

Sequences were obtained from naive CD8+ T cells from PBMCs. V usage is TRBV10-3 and J usage is TRBJ1-5; TRBD1 matches 9 bases. This TCR was sampled from a man between 18 and 35 years old in good health. Some clones in this sample may be carry-over from other donors' samples. CDR3: CAISDGTGLNQPQHF. The CDR3 nucleotides are TGTGCCATCAGTGACGGGACAGGGCTCAATCAGCCCCAGCATTTT.